The 18 T cell receptor beta chains listed next were all sequenced from one sample in a study of shared clonotypes between healthy human individuals. The repertoire was sequenced with immunoSEQ multiplex PCR; TCRdb's copy has only in-frame clones and lacks some. Found here are fewer than 400,000 clones, approximately 79% of them singletons; the top ten hold under 13%. The sequenced sample consisted of memory CD4+ T cells sorted from blood. Subset denoted: CD45RA-negative fraction. The receptors stem from a man aged 25-40 years in good health.

The chain couples TRBV19 to TRBJ2-7, with 9 bases identical to TRBD1. The CDR3 runs to 17 residues. V lost 9 bases to trimming and J lost 0 bases; unmatched junction nucleotides: 15. In germline, CDR1 is LNHDA, CDR2 SQIVND (reference sequence). The CDR3 nucleotides read TGTGCCAGCCAGGGACAGGGAGCCACACAGAGCTCCTACGAGCAGTACTTC. Translation: CASQGQGATQSSYEQYF. Combining the CDR3 with reference TRBV19 and TRBJ2-7 gives the whole variable domain DGGITQSPKYLFRKEGQNVTLSCEQNLNHDAMYWYRQDPGQGLRLIYYSQIVNDFQKGDIAEGYSVSREKKESFPLTVTSAQKNPTAFYLCASQGQGATQSSYEQYFGPGTRLTVT.

This clone was seen only once. The CDR3 DNA follows: TGTGCCAGCAGTTACCGGGAGGTCGAGCAGTTCTTC. Its protein product is CASSYREVEQFF. The V gene is TRBV6-6, the J gene TRBJ2-1; 7 bases agree with TRBD2. This CDR3 has 12 amino acids. Germline V CDR1 and CDR2: MNHNY, SVGAGI (reference sequence). The V segment lost 2 bases and the J segment 10 bases; nucleotides outside the gene matches: 2.

There are many counts of this clone. This sequence joins TRBV28 and TRBJ2-7, with D tentatively TRBD2 (6 bases). CDR1 is MDHEN and CDR2 is SYDVKM in the germline V gene. Trimming left V 6 bases short and J 2 bases short, with 14 bases between. The CDR3 has 14 residues. DNA of the CDR3: TGTGCCAGCAGCGACGCGGGACGGACCTACGAGCAGTACTTC. It translates to CASSDAGRTYEQYF.

The chain links TRBV7-6 to TRBJ1-1, with D possibly matching TRBD1 (5 bases). Germline V gene lookup returns CDR1 SGHVS and CDR2 FNYEAQ. The CDR3 loop spans 15 amino acids. Between the trimmed V and J ends, which lost 1 base and 1 base, there was a span of 10 bases. CDR3 region: CASSLGTGANTEAFF. Here the CDR3 DNA reads TGTGCCAGCAGCTTAGGAACAGGAGCGAACACTGAAGCTTTCTTT.

This clone was seen ten or more times. The chain couples TRBV2 to TRBJ2-1; unclear D gene. This CDR3 is built from 16 residues. The germline V gene encodes CDR1 SNHLY and CDR2 FYNNEI. With 5 bases removed from V and 3 bases from J, the gap between germline ends came to 17 bases. The DNA of the CDR3 is TGTGCCAGCAGTTCGTGGACCGGTCCCTACTACAATGAGCAGTTCTTC. Translation gives CASSSWTGPYYNEQFF.

The V and J genes are TRBV15 and TRBJ2-3; no clear D. This CDR3 is 17 amino acids long. CDR1 and CDR2 (germline): LNHNV, YYDKDF (reference sequence). V dropped 4 bases and J dropped 2 bases, with 19 bases sitting between them. The CDR3, as DNA: TGTGCCACCAGCATGCATGTGACAATAGATTTCACAGATACGCAGTATTTT. As protein: CATSMHVTIDFTDTQYF.

A remark on this clone: The same CDR3 can be traced to other DNA sequences in this sample. V usage is TRBV7-6 and J usage is TRBJ2-7, with 9 positions matching TRBD1. CDR1 is SGHVS, CDR2 FNYEAQ, per germline. This CDR3 is 15 amino acids long. Trimming removed 4 bases from V and 2 bases from J; junction bases left unmatched: 6. The CDR3 coding sequence is TGTGCCAGCAGCTCAGGACAGGGGTCAGCCTACGAGCAGTACTTC. Amino acids: CASSSGQGSAYEQYF.

This clone showed up just a few times. The J gene is TRBJ1-5, the V gene TRBV7-8; D is uncertain. Deletions cut 2 bases from V and 0 bases from J, with 23 bases between. CDR1 and CDR2 from the germline V gene are SGHVS and FQNEAQ. The length of the CDR3 is 20 residues. The CDR3: CASSLNGDYRWKYSNQPQHF. The CDR3 region has the DNA TGTGCCAGCAGCTTAAATGGGGATTATCGTTGGAAATATAGCAATCAGCCCCAGCATTTT.

J is TRBJ2-7 and V is TRBV18; the D gene is possibly TRBD2 (7 bases). The CDR3 is made up of 15 amino acids. V was clipped by 5 bases and J by 2 bases, with 16 bases between them. Per germline, CDR1 KGHSH and CDR2 LQKENI. The CDR3 reads CASSVRGGGAYEQYF. The CDR3 DNA reads as TGTGCCAGCTCAGTTCGGGGAGGGGGAGCCTACGAGCAGTACTTC. The whole variable domain, filled in from reference TRBV18 and TRBJ2-7, reads NAGVMQNPRHLVRRRGQEARLRCSPMKGHSHVYWYRQLPEEGLKFMVYLQKENIIDESGMPKERFSAEFPKEGPSILRIQQVVRGDSAAYFCASSVRGGGAYEQYFGPGTRLTVT.

The CDR3, as DNA: TGCAGCGTTTCAGGCCTCAATCAGCCCCAGCATTTT. As protein: CSVSGLNQPQHF. The genes are TRBV29-1 and TRBJ1-5; D is unresolved. Germline-derived CDR1 and CDR2 are SQVTM and ANQGSEA. The CDR3 consists of 12 residues. V shed 5 bases and J shed 3 bases, with 8 bases lying between them.

The J gene is TRBJ2-1, the V gene TRBV4-3, with D perhaps TRBD1 (6 bases). This CDR3 contains 14 residues. Per the germline V gene, CDR1 is LGHNA and CDR2 is YSLEER. Between the trimmed V and J ends, which lost 8 bases and 2 bases, there was a span of 13 bases. The CDR3 is CASSLQGTYNEQFF. The DNA for the CDR3 is TGCGCCAGCTCGTTACAGGGTACCTACAATGAGCAGTTCTTC.

This chain connects TRBV7-6 to TRBJ2-1, with D perhaps TRBD1 (7 bases). Germline V gene data show CDR1 as SGHVS and CDR2 as FNYEAQ. The CDR3 extends over 17 amino acids. V was trimmed by 4 bases and J by 10 bases, leaving 26 bases between them. In nucleotides, the CDR3 is TGTGCCAGCAGCTCCTGGGGGTGGAGGGGGCGTAAATCCGAGCAGTTCTTC. Translating it yields CASSSWGWRGRKSEQFF.

The rearrangement links TRBV7-2 to TRBJ2-2, with D maybe TRBD2 (6 bases). The V end was cut by 6 bases, the J end by 0 bases, with 8 bases between. This CDR3 comprises 14 residues. Germline lookup yields CDR1 SGHTA and CDR2 FQGNSA. The CDR3 here is CASRDYTNTGELFF. The DNA for the CDR3 is TGTGCCAGCAGGGACTACACGAACACCGGGGAGCTGTTTTTT.

A remark on this clone: A much larger clonotype is one base distant, so this may be a read error. This sequence joins TRBV2 and TRBJ1-1, with D possibly matching TRBD1 (5 bases). The CDR3 contains 15 residues. Germline V gene lookup returns CDR1 SNHLY and CDR2 FYNNEI. The V end was cut by 3 bases, the J end by 4 bases, with 15 bases between. CDR3 DNA: TGTGCCAGCAGTGACCCGCGGGGCGTGGCCACTGAAGCTTTCTTT. Residues: CASSDPRGVATEAFF.

The gene calls are TRBV27 and TRBJ1-2; D gene unclear. Per germline, CDR1 MNHEY and CDR2 SMNVEV (reference sequence). The CDR3 consists of 15 residues. V was trimmed by 0 bases and J by 7 bases, leaving 15 bases between them. In nucleotides, the CDR3 is TGTGCCAGCAGTTTATCGCGGGGAGCGGGCTCTGGCTACACCTTC. It specifies CASSLSRGAGSGYTF.

Turning to this clone: Being one base from a much bigger clone, this may be a read error. V is TRBV11-3 and J is TRBJ2-3, with 7 bases lining up with TRBD1. V trimming: 5 bases; J trimming: 1 base; junction bases outside the gene matches: 3. Germline V gives CDR1 SGHNT, CDR2 YENEEA. The CDR3 is made up of 14 amino acids. The CDR3 region is CASSRQGGTDTQYF. CDR3 nucleotides: TGTGCCAGCAGCCGACAGGGTGGCACAGATACGCAGTATTTT.

The V call is TRBV29-1, the J call TRBJ2-3, with 11 bases lining up with TRBD2. The germline V gene has CDR1 SQVTM and CDR2 ANQGSEA. The CDR3 has 18 residues. V lost 7 bases, J lost 4 bases, and 19 bases stayed unmatched. The CDR3 region has the DNA TGCAGCGCTGGGCTGCTAGCGGGAGGTTTACTTCATGCAGATACGCAGTATTTT. The encoded protein is CSAGLLAGGLLHADTQYF.

The rearrangement uses TRBV6-1 and TRBJ1-6; D unresolved. The CDR3 is 18 amino acids. CDR1 MNHNS and CDR2 SASEGT come from the germline V gene. Trimming removed 2 bases from V and 0 bases from J, with 14 bases in between. CDR3 region: CASSETPAGSSYNSPLHF. The DNA for the CDR3 is TGTGCCAGCAGTGAAACCCCAGCGGGAAGCTCCTATAATTCACCCCTCCACTTT.